This TCR beta chain was observed in a study of blood T cell repertoires in COVID-19. On the study more broadly: The study drew acute and convalescent COVID-19 samples from the United States, Italy and Spain. Sample material is recorded as cDNA or gDNA derived from T cells, B-cell-depleted T cells, or PBMCs.

This CDR3 has 16 residues. Germline V gene data show CDR1 as MNHEY and CDR2 as SVGAGI. After removal of 4 bases from V and 3 bases from J, the junction contained 9 bases not matched to a gene. Original analysis: The authors estimated nucleated cell counts from reference gene primer amplification. Assay used: immunoSEQ multiplex PCR; TCRdb lists only in-frame clones, some missing. That table is the source of V, J and clone size, and D and trimming were worked out from the DNA. The sample holds approximately 530,000 clones, roughly nine tenths seen once. The TCR was taken from a woman between 45 and 65 years old with COVID-19, enrolled during active disease. Sequencing input: peripheral blood. This chain connects TRBV6-5 to TRBJ2-5, with 9 bases lining up with TRBD2. In DNA form, the CDR3 reads TGTGCCAGCAGTTCACTCACAGCGGGGGGAAAAGAGACCCAGTACTTC. This codes for CASSSLTAGGKETQYF.